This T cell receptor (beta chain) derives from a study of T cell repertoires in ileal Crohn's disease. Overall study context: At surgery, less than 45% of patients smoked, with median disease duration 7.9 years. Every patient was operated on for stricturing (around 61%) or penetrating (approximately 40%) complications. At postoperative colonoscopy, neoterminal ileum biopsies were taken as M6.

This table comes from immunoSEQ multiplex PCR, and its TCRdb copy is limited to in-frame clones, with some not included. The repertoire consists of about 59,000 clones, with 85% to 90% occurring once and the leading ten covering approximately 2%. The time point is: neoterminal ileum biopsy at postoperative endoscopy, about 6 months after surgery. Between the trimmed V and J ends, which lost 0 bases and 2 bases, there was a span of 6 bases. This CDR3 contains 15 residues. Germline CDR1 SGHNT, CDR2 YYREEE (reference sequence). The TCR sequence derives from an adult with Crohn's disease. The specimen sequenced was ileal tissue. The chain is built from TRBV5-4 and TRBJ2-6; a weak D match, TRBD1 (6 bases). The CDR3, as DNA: TGTGCCAGCAGCTTGGGGGGGCCTGGGGCCAACGTCCTGACTTTC. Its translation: CASSLGGPGANVLTF.